This TCR beta chain was documented in a study of early T cells in non-severe SARS-CoV-2 infection. This clonotype occurred many times. Its cognate antigen is unknown. TCRdb fed the 5' RACE reads into MiXCR, producing one record per CDR3 protein. The data show tens of thousands of distinct CDR3 sequences, about a tenth seen once. Findings and caveats of the study: VDJdb-based annotation leaned toward anti-spike CD8 responses and missed private and CD4 specificities.

Germline CDR1 reads SGHDT; CDR2 reads YYEEEE. V dropped 4 bases and J dropped 8 bases, with 13 bases sitting between them. This CDR3 has 12 amino acids. This clonotype originated in an adult who was a healthcare worker with PCR-confirmed SARS-CoV-2 infection or an uninfected control (not recorded which). Sequenced material: whole blood. The rearrangement uses TRBV5-6 and TRBJ2-7; a possible D gene is TRBD2 (6 bases). CDR3 sequence: CASSPTGSQQYF. CDR3 DNA: TGTGCCAGCAGCCCCACCGGGAGTCAGCAGTACTTC.